These 14 T cell receptor beta chains came from one sample sequenced in a study of blood T cells in healthy people across ages. Through a sample-barcoded 5' primer and a J-beta primer mix, a second PCR was run for roughly 6 to 11 cycles. TCRdb passed the 5' RACE reads through MiXCR, listing each CDR3 protein once. The repertoire holds 1,800,000 or so distinct CDR3 sequences, with 30% to 40% as singletons. The sequenced material came from blood. The receptors stem from a human donor in good health.

This clonotype showed up just a few times. V is TRBV6-5 and J is TRBJ2-1; D may be TRBD1 or TRBD2 (6 bases each). Per germline, CDR1 MNHEY and CDR2 SVGAGI. The length of the CDR3 is 14 residues. Trimming took 7 bases from V and 8 from J, leaving 18 bases between them. The CDR3 region is CASTHTRGRDEQFF. The CDR3 DNA sequence: TGTGCCAGCACTCACACCCGGGGGCGGGATGAGCAGTTCTTC.

This chain joins TRBV20-1 and TRBJ1-5, with TRBD1 matching over 7 bases. This CDR3 contains 15 residues. V lost 1 base to trimming and J lost 3 bases; unmatched junction nucleotides: 6. The germline CDR1 and CDR2 sequences are DFQATT and SNEGSKA (reference sequence). The CDR3 sequence: CSARVPDRLNQPQHF. The CDR3 bases are TGCAGTGCTAGAGTCCCGGACAGGCTCAATCAGCCCCAGCATTTT.

This clonotype appeared a few times. V usage is TRBV7-2 and J usage is TRBJ2-3; D gene ambiguous. The CDR3 totals 12 residues. The germline V gene has CDR1 SGHTA and CDR2 FQGNSA. Trimming took 2 bases from V and 6 from J, leaving 6 bases between them. CDR3 amino acids: CASSLTWDTQYF. DNA of the CDR3: TGTGCCAGCAGCTTAACCTGGGATACGCAGTATTTT. Looking up the rest from reference TRBV7-2 and TRBJ2-3 gives the full variable domain: GAGVSQSPSNKVTEKGKDVELRCDPISGHTALYWYRQSLGQGLEFLIYFQGNSAPDKSGLPSDRFSAERTGGSVSTLTIQRTQQEDSAVYLCASSLTWDTQYFGPGTRLTVL.

The chain carries TRBV7-2 and TRBJ1-1; TRBD1 matches 7 bases. CDR1 and CDR2 (germline): SGHTA, FQGNSA. With 6 bases clipped from V and 7 bases from J, the junction kept 14 bases outside the gene matches. This CDR3 contains 15 residues. The CDR3 sequence: CASRSVGQGDGEAFF. Written as DNA, the CDR3 is TGTGCCAGCAGATCAGTTGGGCAGGGGGATGGTGAAGCTTTCTTT.

J is TRBJ2-1 and V is TRBV3-1, with a weak D call TRBD2 (5 bases). Germline values: CDR1 LGHDT, CDR2 YNNKEL (reference sequence). The CDR3 runs to 14 residues. V was pared by 2 bases and J by 7 bases, with 12 bases between. CDR3 residues: CASSQTGSLNEQFF. CDR3 coding DNA: TGTGCCAGCAGCCAAACGGGGAGTCTTAATGAGCAGTTCTTC.

The chain's CDR3 is CASSLGLVREQFF. In DNA, the CDR3 is TGTGCCAGCAGTTTAGGACTAGTTAGGGAGCAGTTCTTC. The chain combines TRBV6-2 or TRBV6-3 with TRBJ2-1, with 7 bases identical to TRBD2. Trimming cost V 4 bases and J 10 bases; bases outside gene matches: 7. Germline CDR1 is MNHEY and CDR2 is SVGEGT. The CDR3 consists of 13 residues.

Comment on this clonotype: This may stem from a read error, because a much larger clone lies one nucleotide away. The V gene is TRBV7-6, the J gene TRBJ1-6; possibly TRBD1 for D (5 bases). Germline V CDR1 and CDR2: SGHVS, FNYEAQ. This CDR3 is built from 14 residues. CDR3 bases: TGTGCCAGCAGCGGCGGGACCTTGAATTCACCCCACCACTTT. Its protein is CASSGGTLNSPHHF.

This clonotype has a handful of counts. The V gene is TRBV20-1, the J gene TRBJ1-5, with D unclear. The CDR3 runs to 17 residues. The V gene lost 5 bases and the J gene lost 0 bases, with 20 bases spanning the gap. Germline CDR1 is DFQATT and CDR2 is SNEGSKA (reference sequence). For the CDR3, the DNA is TGCAGTGCTCGCCCCCGGGTGATGGTCGATAGCAATCAGCCCCAGCATTTT. This encodes CSARPRVMVDSNQPQHF.

This chain uses TRBV29-1 with TRBJ2-5; 8 bases align to TRBD2. CDR1 and CDR2 (germline): SQVTM, ANQGSEA. The CDR3 length is 12 residues. Trimming cost V 4 bases and J 2 bases; bases outside gene matches: 0. For the CDR3, the DNA is TGCAGCGTTGCGGGGGGGCAAGAGACCCAGTACTTC. Protein: CSVAGGQETQYF.

This clonotype showed up just a few times. The gene calls are TRBV10-3 and TRBJ2-7; TRBD2 matches at 7 bases. CDR3 size: 15 residues. V was clipped by 2 bases and J by 3 bases; unmatched bases: 7. Germline V gene sequence: CDR1 ENHRY, CDR2 SYGVKD. Here the CDR3 reads CAISEVAGESYEQYF. DNA of the CDR3: TGTGCCATCAGTGAGGTGGCGGGGGAGAGCTACGAGCAGTACTTC.

This clonotype was recorded a few times. This chain uses TRBV7-2 with TRBJ2-4; tentatively, D is TRBD1 or TRBD2 (6 bases each). CDR1 and CDR2 from the germline V gene are SGHTA and FQGNSA. The CDR3 sequence is 15 residues long. The ends were cut back, 3 bases at V and 8 bases at J, with 17 bases in the middle. The DNA of the CDR3 is TGTGCCAGCAGCTTGGCGCGTGGGGGGCGGGACATTCAGTACTTC. It encodes CASSLARGGRDIQYF.

This clonotype was seen at least ten times. This chain uses TRBV7-9 with TRBJ2-1, with D tentatively TRBD2 (5 bases). The CDR3 consists of 14 residues. V was shortened by 3 bases and J by 0 bases, with 6 bases between the two germline ends. Germline V gene sequence: CDR1 SEHNR, CDR2 FQNEAQ (reference sequence). The chain's CDR3 is CASSFTSSYNEQFF. CDR3 DNA sequence: TGTGCCAGCAGCTTCACTAGCTCCTACAATGAGCAGTTCTTC.

The rearrangement links TRBV2 to TRBJ1-6; 8 nucleotides agree with TRBD1. CDR1 and CDR2 from the germline V gene are SNHLY and FYNNEI. The V and J ends lost 6 bases and 10 bases, in that order; junction bases with no gene match: 8. CDR3 length: 14 residues. The CDR3 DNA reads TGTGCCAGCAGAGGAAGGACAGGGAGGTCACCCCTCCACTTT. Residues: CASRGRTGRSPLHF.

The genes are TRBV7-2 and TRBJ2-4; no firm D call. The end of the DNA is better explained by TRBJ2-7, so the J call may be wrong. This CDR3 spans 15 amino acids. Germline CDR1 and CDR2: SGHTA and FQGNSA. The CDR3 region has the DNA TGTGCCAGCAGCTTTGGTGGAACTGGTAGGGACGAGCAGTACTTC. Amino acid sequence: CASSFGGTGRDEQYF.